The 9 T cell receptor beta chains below come from one sample, sequenced in a study of response to subunit inactivated influenza vaccine. TCRdb re-analysed the RT-PCR reads in MiXCR, keeping a single row per CDR3 protein. The top ten hold around 13% of the sample, which has 450,000 to 600,000 distinct CDR3 sequences, roughly 7.6% seen once. Sequencing used PBMCs from blood, obtained about 23 months after vaccination. The receptors were gathered from a man in his fifties or sixties who received an inactivated influenza vaccine.

CDR3 sequence reads: CASSQGVARTEAFF. The CDR3 DNA reads TGCGCCAGCAGCCAGGGGGTAGCAAGAACTGAAGCTTTCTTT. The chain joins TRBV4-1 to TRBJ1-1; D perhaps matches TRBD1 (5 bases). The germline gives CDR1 MGHRA, CDR2 YSYEKL. Trimming removed 3 bases from V and 5 bases from J, with 13 bases in between. The CDR3 is 14 amino acids.

There are many counts of this clonotype. The rearrangement joins TRBV3-1 to TRBJ1-5; 7 bases map to TRBD1. Per the germline V gene, CDR1 is LGHDT and CDR2 is YNNKEL (reference sequence). The CDR3 totals 14 residues. With 3 bases clipped from V and 5 bases from J, the junction kept 4 bases outside the gene matches. This CDR3 reads CASSQTGLYQPQHF. For the CDR3, the DNA is TGTGCCAGCAGCCAGACAGGGTTGTATCAGCCCCAGCATTTT.

This chain joins TRBV7-9 and TRBJ2-6; D is undetermined. The V gene lost 5 bases and the J gene lost 1 base, with 9 bases spanning the gap. The CDR3 extends over 15 amino acids. Looked up from germline, CDR1 is SEHNR and CDR2 is FQNEAQ (reference sequence). The CDR3: CASSISRSGANVLTF. The CDR3 DNA is TGTGCCAGCAGCATTTCACGGTCTGGGGCCAACGTCCTGACTTTC.

This clonotype appeared a few times. The V call is TRBV9, the J call TRBJ2-6; 8 nucleotides agree with TRBD2. Per the germline V gene, CDR1 is SGDLS and CDR2 is YYNGEE. The CDR3 sequence is 18 residues long. J lost 0 bases, V lost 2 bases, and 7 bases had no gene match. For the CDR3, the DNA is TGTGCCAGCAGCGTGAGGCTAGCGGGCAACTCTGGGGCCAACGTCCTGACTTTC. Its translation is CASSVRLAGNSGANVLTF.

This clonotype showed up just a few times. The chain joins TRBV5-1 to TRBJ2-3; D is ambiguous. Per the germline V gene, CDR1 is SGHRS and CDR2 is YFSETQ. This CDR3 region has 16 residues. V lost 0 bases and J lost 1, with 12 bases in between. The CDR3 loop is CASSLVGSSRTDTQYF. The CDR3 coding sequence is TGCGCCAGCAGCTTGGTTGGTAGCAGCCGCACAGATACGCAGTATTTT.

This clonotype was counted at least ten times. The CDR3 protein is CASSLADSSNQPQHF. As DNA, the CDR3 is TGTGCCAGCAGCTTAGCGGATTCTAGCAATCAGCCCCAGCATTTT. This rearrangement joins TRBV7-2 to TRBJ1-5, with D uncertain. Germline lookup yields CDR1 SGHTA and CDR2 FQGNSA. Between the trimmed V and J ends, which lost 0 bases and 0 bases, there was a span of 6 bases. This CDR3 is 15 amino acids long.

This clonotype has at least ten counts. The gene calls are TRBV25-1 and TRBJ2-1, with D unresolved. The length of the CDR3 is 17 residues. Germline-derived CDR1 and CDR2 are MGHDK and SYGVNS. V was clipped by 7 bases and J by 0 bases, with 19 bases between them. The CDR3: CASISSQLASSYNEQFF. DNA of the CDR3: TGTGCCAGCATTAGTTCTCAGCTGGCGAGCTCCTACAATGAGCAGTTCTTC.

This clonotype appeared a few times. The chain joins TRBV28 to TRBJ2-4; D perhaps matches TRBD1 (6 bases). This CDR3 is 16 amino acids long. CDR1 is MDHEN, CDR2 SYDVKM, per germline. V lost 5 bases and J 7 bases, leaving 21 bases between the germline ends. CDR3 in amino acids: CASSATGRGWLNIQYF. For the CDR3, the DNA is TGTGCCAGCAGTGCGACCGGTAGGGGGTGGTTGAACATTCAGTACTTC.

The chain uses TRBV19 and TRBJ1-6; 8 bases map to TRBD1. Germline CDR1 is LNHDA and CDR2 is SQIVND (reference sequence). The CDR3 covers 13 residues. The V segment lost 8 bases and the J segment 8 bases; nucleotides outside the gene matches: 5. Written as DNA, the CDR3 is TGTGCCAGTTCAGGACAGGGTCATTCACCCCTCCACTTT. Its protein is CASSGQGHSPLHF. The full variable domain, its missing parts supplied by reference TRBV19 and TRBJ1-6, is DGGITQSPKYLFRKEGQNVTLSCEQNLNHDAMYWYRQDPGQGLRLIYYSQIVNDFQKGDIAEGYSVSREKKESFPLTVTSAQKNPTAFYLCASSGQGHSPLHFGNGTRLTVT.